The T cell receptor beta chain under discussion was sequenced for a study of blood T cell repertoires in COVID-19. Study in general: Spain, Italy and the United States supplied samples that represented acute and convalescent COVID-19.

Per the authors' pipeline: Estimation of nucleated cell counts was performed using reference gene primer amplification. Assay used: immunoSEQ multiplex PCR; TCRdb lists only in-frame clones, some missing. V, J and clone size were drawn from that table, and D and trimming were deduced from the DNA. The data hold fewer than 500,000 clones, with roughly 90% observed a single time. Material for sequencing was peripheral blood. The clonotype was recovered from a man aged 18 to 30 with COVID-19, enrolled during active disease.

CDR3 in amino acids: CASSLAEGAEQFF. The CDR3 DNA reads as TGTGCCAGCAGCTTGGCGGAGGGGGCTGAGCAGTTCTTC. The V call is TRBV5-4, the J call TRBJ2-1; TRBD1 is a possible D gene (7 bases). The CDR3 length is 13 residues. V gave up 0 bases and J gave up 9 bases, with 10 bases separating them. Germline CDR1 SGHNT, CDR2 YYREEE (reference sequence).